Below are 11 T cell receptor beta chains sequenced from a single sample in a study of cytomegalovirus exposure and HLA in healthy donors. PCR employed 60 Vbeta and 13 Jbeta primers. The data were produced by immunoSEQ multiplex PCR, yet TCRdb's version contains in-frame clones alone and is incomplete. The sample consists of 90,000 to 100,000 clones, approximately 70% of them appearing once. The sample comprised PBMCs. These receptors all come from a man aged 45 to 65 in good health and CMV-seronegative.

J is TRBJ1-1 and V is TRBV7-9; 9 nucleotides match TRBD1. This CDR3 is built from 13 residues. Germline V gene data show CDR1 as SEHNR and CDR2 as FQNEAQ (reference sequence). Trimming removed 7 bases from V and 8 bases from J; junction bases left unmatched: 8. CDR3 coding DNA: TGTGCCAGCAACCCCGGGACAGGGCGGGAAGCTTTCTTT. Protein sequence: CASNPGTGREAFF. Supplemented by reference TRBV7-9 and TRBJ1-1, the full variable domain reads DTGVSQNPRHKITKRGQNVTFRCDPISEHNRLYWYRQTLGQGPEFLTYFQNEAQLEKSRLLSDRFSAERPKGSFSTLEIQRTEQGDSAMYLCASNPGTGREAFFGQGTRLTVV.

The rearrangement links TRBV14 to TRBJ1-2; 8 bases are a match to TRBD1. V trimming: 4 bases; J trimming: 3 bases; junction bases outside the gene matches: 4. The CDR3 runs to 14 residues. The germline V gene has CDR1 SGHDN and CDR2 FVKESK. The CDR3 protein is CASSPLTGDYGYTF. The CDR3 DNA follows: TGTGCCAGCAGCCCCCTGACAGGGGACTATGGCTACACCTTC.

The chain links TRBV5-1 to TRBJ2-3; TRBD2 matches at 11 bases. V lost 3 bases, J lost 2 bases, and 14 bases stayed unmatched. The CDR3 is made up of 19 amino acids. CDR1 SGHRS and CDR2 YFSETQ come from the germline V gene. For the CDR3, the DNA is TGCGCCAGCAGCTCGACTTCCCTGATAGCGGGAGGGTTCACAGATACGCAGTATTTT. Its translation: CASSSTSLIAGGFTDTQYF.

This sequence joins TRBV27 and TRBJ2-1; the match to TRBD2 covers 9 bases. The germline V gene has CDR1 MNHEY and CDR2 SMNVEV (reference sequence). There are 17 residues in the CDR3. Losses at the gene ends were 6 bases for V and 2 bases for J; bases not matched to a gene: 11. The CDR3 spells CASSVGSGGRPYNEQFF. The DNA for the CDR3 is TGTGCCAGCAGCGTCGGTAGCGGGGGACGCCCCTACAATGAGCAGTTCTTC.

The chain joins TRBV7-8 to TRBJ1-2; tentatively, D is TRBD1 (6 bases). Trimming left V 1 base short and J 6 bases short, with 18 bases between. CDR3 length equals 16 residues. Germline V gene sequence: CDR1 SGHVS, CDR2 FQNEAQ. In DNA form, the CDR3 reads TGTGCCAGCAGCTTAGGGACGGGACATTCAGACCATGGCTACACCTTC. It translates to CASSLGTGHSDHGYTF.

This sequence joins TRBV28 and TRBJ2-1; tentatively, D is TRBD2 (7 bases). Germline lookup yields CDR1 MDHEN and CDR2 SYDVKM. The CDR3 has 13 residues. V shed 6 bases and J shed 5 bases, with 11 bases lying between them. The CDR3 nucleotides are TGTGCCAGCAGCGGGGGGCCGCACAATGAGCAGTTCTTC. This translates into CASSGGPHNEQFF.

J is TRBJ1-6 and V is TRBV11-2; 8 bases fit TRBD1. Trimming at V came to 5 bases and at J to 10 bases, leaving 10 bases not matched to a gene. The CDR3 length is 15 residues. Per germline, CDR1 SGHAT and CDR2 FQNNGV. CDR3 DNA sequence: TGTGCCAGCAGCCAGTTGACAGGGGTTGGATCACCCCTCCACTTT. This translates into CASSQLTGVGSPLHF. Based on the CDR3 plus reference TRBV11-2 and TRBJ1-6, the full variable domain is EAGVAQSPRYKIIEKRQSVAFWCNPISGHATLYWYQQILGQGPKLLIQFQNNGVVDDSQLPKDRFSAERLKGVDSTLKIQPAKLEDSAVYLCASSQLTGVGSPLHFGNGTRLTVT.

The chain couples TRBV19 to TRBJ1-6, with 10 bases lining up with TRBD1. Germline lookup yields CDR1 LNHDA and CDR2 SQIVND (reference sequence). This CDR3 spans 14 amino acids. V lost 7 bases, J lost 6 bases, and 3 bases stayed unmatched. CDR3 region: CASNRDRGNSPLHF. CDR3 DNA sequence: TGTGCCAGTAATCGGGACAGGGGTAATTCACCCCTCCACTTT. Full variable domain (remainder filled in from reference TRBV19 and TRBJ1-6): DGGITQSPKYLFRKEGQNVTLSCEQNLNHDAMYWYRQDPGQGLRLIYYSQIVNDFQKGDIAEGYSVSREKKESFPLTVTSAQKNPTAFYLCASNRDRGNSPLHFGNGTRLTVT.

This clone was detected only a few times. V gene TRBV5-4 combines with J gene TRBJ2-1; 9 bases agree with TRBD1. This CDR3 region has 17 residues. V shed 2 bases, J shed 6 bases, and the junction held 12 bases outside the gene matches. Looked up from germline, CDR1 is SGHNT and CDR2 is YYREEE (reference sequence). CDR3 DNA sequence: TGTGCCAGCAGCTTACCTGCCGGGACAGGGAGGCGCAATGAGCAGTTCTTC. Protein product: CASSLPAGTGRRNEQFF.

This chain connects TRBV27 to TRBJ2-1, with 7 bases lining up with TRBD2. With V trimmed by 6 bases and J by 0 bases, 5 bases remained unmatched. The CDR3 runs 15 residues. Per the germline V gene, CDR1 is MNHEY and CDR2 is SMNVEV (reference sequence). The chain's CDR3 is CASRIRGSSYNEQFF. The CDR3 coding sequence is TGTGCCAGCAGAATCCGCGGGAGCTCCTACAATGAGCAGTTCTTC.

The CDR3 DNA sequence: TGTGCCAGCAGTTTATCGACCAGGATGGGTCAGCCCCAGCATTTT. Protein sequence: CASSLSTRMGQPQHF. The chain recombines TRBV28 with TRBJ1-5; D remains ambiguous. CDR1 is MDHEN and CDR2 is SYDVKM in the germline V gene. V was cut by 1 base and J by 6 bases, with 13 bases left in between. The CDR3 runs to 15 residues.